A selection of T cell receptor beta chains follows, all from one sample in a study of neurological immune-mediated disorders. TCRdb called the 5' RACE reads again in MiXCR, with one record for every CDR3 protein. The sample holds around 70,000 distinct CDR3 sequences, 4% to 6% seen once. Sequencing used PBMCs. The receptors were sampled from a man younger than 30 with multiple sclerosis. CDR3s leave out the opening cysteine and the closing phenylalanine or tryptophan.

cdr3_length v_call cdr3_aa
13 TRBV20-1 SANLDRRSAETQY
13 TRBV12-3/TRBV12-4 ASSLFGAGGGGYT
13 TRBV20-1 SARDAAKPTDTQY
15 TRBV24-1 ATSDSGDSQGRTEAF
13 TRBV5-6 ASSFRDRTNYGYT
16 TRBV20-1 SASLEGKWGLSGNEQF
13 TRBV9 ASSGSGKRTGELF
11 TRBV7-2 ASSLSSNTEAF
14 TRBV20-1 SAVRGRQHLNQPQN
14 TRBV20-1 SARDGRDGIDYGYT
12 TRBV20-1 SALKGGHSYEQY
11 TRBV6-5 ASSYPRAEKLF
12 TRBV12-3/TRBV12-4 ASSFLGLNTEAF
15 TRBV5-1 ASSLGRTPSNTGELF